The 25 T cell receptor beta chains in this list originate from one sample, sequenced in a study of spatial heterogeneity in lung cancer. Time point indicated: sample taken at primary tumor resection. From tumor, nontumor lung or frozen PBMC, whole RNA was taken unsorted for sequencing. Using its own MiXCR run on the 5' RACE reads, TCRdb lists one record per CDR3 protein. The repertoire holds about 15,000 distinct CDR3 sequences, with roughly 7.7% as singletons. The source was PBMCs, collected at surgery. Source of these receptors: a female donor with early-stage non-small cell lung cancer.

This clonotype was picked up many times. This rearrangement joins TRBV7-9 to TRBJ1-2; D unclear. The CDR3 is made up of 14 amino acids. V was shortened by 5 bases and J by 0 bases, with 10 bases between the two germline ends. Germline V gene sequence: CDR1 SEHNR, CDR2 FQNEAQ (reference sequence). CDR3 nucleotides: TGTGCCAGCAGCGCAGGACGTTCTAACTATGGCTACACCTTC. Protein: CASSAGRSNYGYTF.

This clonotype came up many times. V usage is TRBV5-6 and J usage is TRBJ2-1, with 12 bases identical to TRBD2. Per germline, CDR1 SGHDT and CDR2 YYEEEE. After removal of 0 bases from V and 6 bases from J, the junction contained 4 bases not matched to a gene. CDR3 length: 16 amino acids. The DNA of the CDR3 is TGTGCCAGCAGCTTGGGACTAGCGGGAGTTTCCAATGAGCAGTTCTTC. Translating it yields CASSLGLAGVSNEQFF.

This clonotype occurred many times. The chain carries TRBV5-6 and TRBJ2-7; maybe TRBD1 (5 bases). V was shortened by 1 base and J by 1 base, with 12 bases between the two germline ends. From germline, CDR1 is SGHDT and CDR2 YYEEEE. The CDR3 has 15 amino acids. CDR3 sequence: CASSLYGHTSYEQYF. DNA of the CDR3: TGTGCCAGCAGCTTGTACGGACACACTTCCTACGAGCAGTACTTC.

This clonotype was picked up many times. The rearrangement links TRBV13 to TRBJ1-1; D ambiguous. Trimming took 1 base from V and 2 from J, leaving 17 bases between them. This CDR3 region has 17 residues. Germline lookup yields CDR1 PRHDT and CDR2 FYEKMQ (reference sequence). The chain's CDR3 is CASSLVRGETRNTEAFF. The CDR3 region has the DNA TGTGCCAGCAGCTTAGTAAGAGGTGAGACAAGAAACACTGAAGCTTTCTTT.

This clonotype has ten or more counts. The rearrangement links TRBV6-5 to TRBJ2-2; D is possibly TRBD1 (6 bases). Per the germline V gene, CDR1 is MNHEY and CDR2 is SVGAGI. V was pared by 10 bases and J by 3 bases, with 15 bases between. CDR3 length equals 14 residues. CDR3 bases: TGTGCCACTGAAGGGACACCCGACACCGGGGAGCTGTTTTTT. Translating it yields CATEGTPDTGELFF.

This clonotype was observed a few times. This chain uses TRBV29-1 with TRBJ2-6; tentatively, D is TRBD2 (6 bases). Germline CDR1 SQVTM, CDR2 ANQGSEA. This CDR3 is built from 15 residues. V shed 4 bases and J shed 0 bases, with 10 bases lying between them. This CDR3 reads CSVAGLASGANVLTF. CDR3 nucleotides: TGCAGCGTTGCGGGACTCGCCTCTGGGGCCAACGTCCTGACTTTC. The entire variable domain, with the rest obtained from reference TRBV29-1 and TRBJ2-6, is as follows: SAVISQKPSRDICQRGTSLTIQCQVDSQVTMMFWYRQQPGQSLTLIATANQGSEATYESGFVIDKFPISRPNLTFSTLTVSNMSPEDSSIYLCSVAGLASGANVLTFGAGSRLTVL.

This chain uses TRBV7-2 with TRBJ2-7, with D tentatively TRBD1 (6 bases). Per the germline V gene, CDR1 is SGHTA and CDR2 is FQGNSA. The V and J ends lost 8 bases and 4 bases respectively, with 15 bases between them. This CDR3 has 13 residues. The CDR3 spells CASHPAGVYEQYF. The CDR3 DNA is TGTGCCAGCCATCCTGCAGGGGTATACGAGCAGTACTTC.

This clonotype was seen more than once but under ten times. The chain couples TRBV3-1 to TRBJ2-2; 11 bases line up with TRBD2. The CDR3 has 17 amino acids. V dropped 4 bases and J dropped 7; count of bases not matched to a gene: 11. Germline lookup yields CDR1 LGHDT and CDR2 YNNKEL (reference sequence). The CDR3 reads CASSLKRLAGGGGELFF. The CDR3 DNA follows: TGTGCCAGCAGCCTGAAGCGGCTAGCGGGAGGAGGCGGGGAGCTGTTTTTT.

This clonotype has a count of ten or more. The V gene is TRBV24-1, the J gene TRBJ2-1; possibly TRBD1 or TRBD2 for D (6 bases each). Trimming took 3 bases from V and 8 from J, leaving 22 bases between them. CDR3 length equals 17 residues. Germline V lookup: CDR1 KGHDR, CDR2 SFDVKD. In nucleotides, the CDR3 is TGTGCCACCAGTGATGCGGGAACAGGGTTAAGGGTCGATGAGCAGTTCTTC. Its translation is CATSDAGTGLRVDEQFF.

V and J are TRBV12-3 or TRBV12-4 and TRBJ1-2; no reliable D call. Trimming took off 6 bases at V and 5 bases at J, with 16 bases between the two ends. The CDR3 has 14 residues. The CDR3 region has the DNA TGTGCCAGCAGCCCCAGGAGGCGCAGTTATGGCTACACCTTC. Encoded protein: CASSPRRRSYGYTF.

There are many counts of this clonotype. The CDR3 nucleotides are TGTGCCAGCAGCCTCATAGCGGCCTCCTACAATGAGCAGTTCTTC. This codes for CASSLIAASYNEQFF. The rearrangement uses TRBV7-6 and TRBJ2-1; D might be TRBD2 (6 bases). Germline V gene lookup returns CDR1 SGHVS and CDR2 FNYEAQ. This CDR3 has 15 residues. The V gene lost 5 bases and the J gene lost 0 bases, with 11 bases spanning the gap.

This clonotype came up many times. This sequence joins TRBV30 and TRBJ2-4; D may be TRBD2 (5 bases). V lost 0 bases and J 6 bases, leaving 15 bases between the germline ends. CDR1 and CDR2 (germline): GTSNPN, SVGIG (reference sequence). The CDR3 runs to 15 residues. The CDR3 reads CAWSVWRTRGNIQYF. CDR3 DNA sequence: TGTGCCTGGAGTGTATGGAGGACTCGGGGAAACATTCAGTACTTC.

As concerns this clonotype: A read error may be the cause here, since a much bigger clone is one base away. The conserved phenylalanine or tryptophan normally closing the CDR3 is absent here, so this likely arose from a read error. The chain employs TRBV10-3 and TRBJ2-3; D may be TRBD1 (6 bases). The CDR3 is made up of 15 amino acids. The V and J ends lost 4 bases and 3 bases respectively, with 14 bases between them. From germline, CDR1 is ENHRY and CDR2 SYGVKD. CDR3 sequence: CAISVQGSGTDTQYY. The CDR3 nucleotides read TGTGCCATCAGTGTACAGGGTTCGGGTACAGATACGCAGTATTAT.

This clonotype was picked up many times. This chain links TRBV20-1 with TRBJ2-2, with D perhaps matching TRBD1 (6 bases). The CDR3 is 11 residues long. The germline gives CDR1 DFQATT, CDR2 SNEGSKA (reference sequence). In nucleotides, the CDR3 is TGCAGGGGGGCCGGCACCGGGGAGCTGTTTTTT. Its translation is CRGAGTGELFF.

This clonotype came up a few times. J is TRBJ2-2 and V is TRBV9; D uncertain. Germline CDR1 is SGDLS and CDR2 is YYNGEE. The CDR3 covers 17 residues. V shed 0 bases and J shed 0 bases, with 12 bases lying between them. The CDR3 DNA sequence: TGTGCCAGCAGCGTAGTGAAGGGATACCCGAACACCGGGGAGCTGTTTTTT. Its protein is CASSVVKGYPNTGELFF.

This clonotype was counted ten times or more. The J gene is TRBJ1-1, the V gene TRBV13; no clear D. Germline V gene sequence: CDR1 PRHDT, CDR2 FYEKMQ (reference sequence). V was shortened by 8 bases and J by 0 bases, with 10 bases between the two germline ends. The CDR3 totals 13 residues. The CDR3 spells CASVKQLNTEAFF. The CDR3 nucleotides read TGTGCCAGCGTGAAGCAGCTGAACACTGAAGCTTTCTTT.

Many counts were recorded for this clonotype. The V and J genes are TRBV24-1 and TRBJ1-2, with D tentatively TRBD1 (6 bases). The CDR3 totals 13 residues. The ends were cut back, 3 bases at V and 6 bases at J, with 10 bases in the middle. Germline V gives CDR1 KGHDR, CDR2 SFDVKD. CDR3 in DNA: TGTGCCACCAGTGATGGGACAAGGGATGGCTACACCTTC. It translates to CATSDGTRDGYTF.

In its sample, this clonotype was seen many times. The chain uses TRBV6-1 and TRBJ1-1; no definite D call. This CDR3 contains 14 residues. The V end lost 3 bases, the J end lost 3 bases, and 11 bases lay between the germline ends. Germline V lookup: CDR1 MNHNS, CDR2 SASEGT. CDR3 sequence reads: CASSDRQTYTEAFF. Written as DNA, the CDR3 is TGTGCCAGCAGTGACCGGCAGACATACACTGAAGCTTTCTTT.

This clonotype was picked up many times. The gene calls are TRBV7-2 and TRBJ1-3; the D is unclear. Germline-derived CDR1 and CDR2 are SGHTA and FQGNSA. The CDR3 extends over 17 amino acids. Between the trimmed V and J ends, which lost 5 bases and 0 bases, there was a span of 17 bases. For the CDR3, the DNA is TGTGCCAGCAGCACAGCGGGAGTCTCTTTCTCTGGAAACACCATATATTTT. This sequence encodes CASSTAGVSFSGNTIYF.

Regarding this clonotype: A much larger clonotype is one base distant, so this may be a read error. The gene calls are TRBV12-3 or TRBV12-4 and TRBJ2-1; unclear D gene. V was pared by 5 bases and J by 8 bases, with 16 bases between. This CDR3 spans 14 amino acids. CDR3 region: CASSKRGVWDEQFF. DNA of the CDR3: TGTGCCAGCAGTAAGCGCGGCGTATGGGATGAGCAGTTCTTC.

The chain employs TRBV21-1 and TRBJ2-7; the listed D gene, TRBD2, was not tested against the DNA. TRBV21-1 is a known pseudogene. CDR3 length: 17 residues. CDR3 loop: CVSSRIRPSGGAQEQYF. CDR3 coding DNA: TGTGTCAGCAGCCGAATCCGGCCCAGCGGGGGGGCCCAAGAGCAGTACTTC.

In the case of this clonotype: A read error may be the cause here, since a much bigger clone is one base away. The chain has TRBV5-1 and TRBJ1-1, with D uncertain. Germline V gives CDR1 SGHRS, CDR2 YFSETQ. V gave up 3 bases and J gave up 4 bases, with 10 bases separating them. This CDR3 region has 13 residues. This chain's CDR3 is CASSSGVSTEAFF. CDR3 bases: TGCGCCAGCAGCTCCGGAGTCAGCACTGAAGCTTTCTTT.

This clonotype has at least ten counts. The chain carries TRBV11-2 and TRBJ2-7; 10 nucleotides agree with TRBD2. Germline loops: CDR1 SGHAT, CDR2 FQNNGV. The V and J ends lost 4 bases and 0 bases, in that order; junction bases with no gene match: 9. This CDR3 contains 17 residues. The DNA of the CDR3 is TGTGCCAGCAGCTCGCGACTAGCGGGTGTGAGCTCCTACGAGCAGTACTTC. Translation: CASSSRLAGVSSYEQYF. The complete variable domain, with remaining parts taken from reference TRBV11-2 and TRBJ2-7, reads EAGVAQSPRYKIIEKRQSVAFWCNPISGHATLYWYQQILGQGPKLLIQFQNNGVVDDSQLPKDRFSAERLKGVDSTLKIQPAKLEDSAVYLCASSSRLAGVSSYEQYFGPGTRLTVT.

This clonotype was detected a few times. The chain recombines TRBV2 with TRBJ2-2; 8 nucleotides line up with TRBD2. Germline V gene lookup returns CDR1 SNHLY and CDR2 FYNNEI. Trimming removed 9 bases from V and 4 bases from J; junction bases left unmatched: 10. CDR3 length: 15 residues. In nucleotides, the CDR3 is TGTGCCAGTAACGAGCCGGGACTAGTCACCGGGGAGCTGTTTTTT. It yields the protein CASNEPGLVTGELFF.

This clonotype showed up just a few times. The chain combines TRBV18 with TRBJ2-4; 10 bases are a match to TRBD1. The CDR3 runs 16 residues. The junction had 3 bases not matched to a gene; V was cut back by 3 bases and J by 1 base. Germline V gene lookup returns CDR1 KGHSH and CDR2 LQKENI. CDR3 coding DNA: TGTGCCAGCTCACCCCCGGGACAGGGGGCCAAAAACATTCAGTACTTC. Protein product: CASSPPGQGAKNIQYF.